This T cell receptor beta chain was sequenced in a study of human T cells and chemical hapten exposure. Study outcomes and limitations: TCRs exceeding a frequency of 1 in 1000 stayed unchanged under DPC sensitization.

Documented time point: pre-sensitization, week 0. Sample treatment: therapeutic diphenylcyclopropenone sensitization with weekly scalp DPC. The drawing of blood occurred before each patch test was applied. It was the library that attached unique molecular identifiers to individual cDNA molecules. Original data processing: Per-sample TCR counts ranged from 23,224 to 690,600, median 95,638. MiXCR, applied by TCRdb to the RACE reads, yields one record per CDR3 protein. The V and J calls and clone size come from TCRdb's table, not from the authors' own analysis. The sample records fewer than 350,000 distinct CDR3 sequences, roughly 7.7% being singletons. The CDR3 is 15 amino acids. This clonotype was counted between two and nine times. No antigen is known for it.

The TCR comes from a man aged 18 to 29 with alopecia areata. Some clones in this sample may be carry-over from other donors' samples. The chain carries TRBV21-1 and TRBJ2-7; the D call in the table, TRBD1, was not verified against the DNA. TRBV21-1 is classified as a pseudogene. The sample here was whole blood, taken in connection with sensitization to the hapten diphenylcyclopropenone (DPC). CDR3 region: CASSKRPRKGYEQYF. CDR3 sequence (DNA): TGTGCCAGCAGCAAAAGGCCGCGTAAGGGGTACGAGCAGTACTTC.